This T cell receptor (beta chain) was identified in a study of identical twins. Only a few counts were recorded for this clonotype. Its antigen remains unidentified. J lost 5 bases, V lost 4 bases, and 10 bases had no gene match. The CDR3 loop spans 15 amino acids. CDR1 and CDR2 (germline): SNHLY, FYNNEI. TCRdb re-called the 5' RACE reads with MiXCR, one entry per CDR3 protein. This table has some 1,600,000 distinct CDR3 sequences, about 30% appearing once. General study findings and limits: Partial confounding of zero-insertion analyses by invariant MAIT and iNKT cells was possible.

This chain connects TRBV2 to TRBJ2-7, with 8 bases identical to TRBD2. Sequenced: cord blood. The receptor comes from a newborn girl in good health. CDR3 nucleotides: TGTGCCAGCAGTGCGGAGGGACTAGTTGGGGACGAGCAGTACTTC. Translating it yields CASSAEGLVGDEQYF.